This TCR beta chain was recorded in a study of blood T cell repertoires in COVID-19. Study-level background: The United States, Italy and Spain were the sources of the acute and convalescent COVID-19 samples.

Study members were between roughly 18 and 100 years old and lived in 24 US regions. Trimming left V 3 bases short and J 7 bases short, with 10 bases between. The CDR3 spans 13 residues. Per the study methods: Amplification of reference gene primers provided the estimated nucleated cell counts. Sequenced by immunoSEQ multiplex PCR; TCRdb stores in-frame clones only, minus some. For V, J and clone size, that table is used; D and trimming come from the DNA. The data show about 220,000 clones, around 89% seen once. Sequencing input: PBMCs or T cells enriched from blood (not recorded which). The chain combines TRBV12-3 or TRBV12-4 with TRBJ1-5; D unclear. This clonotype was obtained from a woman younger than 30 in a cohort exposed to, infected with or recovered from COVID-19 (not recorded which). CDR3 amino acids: CASSFSPQQPQHF. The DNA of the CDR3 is TGTGCCAGCAGTTTTTCACCACAACAGCCCCAGCATTTT.